The present T cell receptor beta chain was sequenced within a study of shared clonotypes between healthy human individuals. Study-wide context: The plates for each donor numbered three CD4 naive, three CD4 memory, two CD8 naive and one CD8 memory.

Findings of the study overall: The sole specimen, blood, was sampled, and tissue repertoires likely differ.

Turning to this clone: Its antigen is undetermined.

The donors, all of them Caucasian adults, lived in Nashville, Tennessee. Researchers partitioned CD4+ cells into CD45RA+ naive and CD45RA-negative memory subsets. The CDR3 is 14 residues long. V trimming: 9 bases; J trimming: 3 bases; junction bases outside the gene matches: 5. Germline lookup yields CDR1 SEHNR and CDR2 FQNEAQ (reference sequence). Generated by immunoSEQ multiplex PCR, the TCRdb table keeps only in-frame clones and is missing some. The data contain about 1.5 million clones, approximately 98% of them seen just once; the ten biggest clones take up around 0.45%. The sequence derives from a man between 25 and 39 years old in good health. V gene TRBV7-9 combines with J gene TRBJ2-2, with 9 bases matching TRBD1. The source material was naive CD4+ T cells sorted from blood. Subset: CD45RA+ positively selected. In nucleotides, the CDR3 is TGTGCCAGTAGGGACAGGGTCGACACCGGGGAGCTGTTTTTT. Encoded protein: CASRDRVDTGELFF.